The entry below gives a single T cell receptor beta chain sequence along with its context. The ends lost 6 bases at V and 3 bases at J; junction bases unmatched: 7. The CDR3 runs to 15 residues. Germline V gene lookup returns CDR1 MNHEY and CDR2 SVGAGI. This sample stems from a study of blood T cell repertoires in COVID-19. Study-level background: The analysed material was cDNA or gDNA that came from T cells, B-cell-depleted T cells, or PBMCs.

In the original workflow: Amplification from reference gene primers served as the basis for estimated nucleated cell counts. Repertoires were generated with immunoSEQ multiplex PCR, while TCRdb's copy carries only in-frame clones and drops some. V and J calls and clone size come straight from that table; D and trimming were deduced from the DNA. The sample lists roughly 260,000 clones; 80% to 90% were seen once. This TCR came from a middle-aged woman with acute or convalescent COVID-19. Sequences were obtained from peripheral blood. The V gene is TRBV6-5, the J gene TRBJ1-5; 8 nucleotides align to TRBD1. The CDR3 loop is CASSMTGANNQPQHF. The CDR3, as DNA: TGTGCCAGCAGCATGACAGGGGCTAACAATCAGCCCCAGCATTTT.